The next 19 T cell receptor beta chains were all read from a single sample in a study of vaccination and CD4 T cells after COVID-19. Sequenced with the Oncomine TCR Beta short-read assay was DNA taken from cultured CD4+ T cells. MiXCR, run by TCRdb on the PCR reads, gives a single entry per CDR3 protein. This table has tens of thousands of distinct CDR3 sequences, about 40% appearing once. Antigen specificity for these receptors is unknown. Treatment of the sample: roughly 10-day PBMC culture with coronavirus spike peptide pools or control peptides (ViraFEST assay). The sequencing used CD4+ T cells from blood, cultured in vitro, collected after SARS-CoV-2 vaccination. Receptor source: a human donor who had recovered from COVID-19.

J is TRBJ1-2 and V is TRBV14, with D unresolved. The germline CDR1 and CDR2 sequences are SGHDN and FVKESK. V was shortened by 1 base and J by 5 bases, with 8 bases between the two germline ends. The CDR3 is 13 residues long. This chain's CDR3 is CASSQGPWYGYTF. The CDR3 coding sequence is TGTGCCAGCAGCCAAGGACCCTGGTATGGCTACACCTTC.

CDR3 nucleotide sequence: TGCAGTGCTAGAAAAGGACAGGGTGTAAACATTCAGTACTTC. Translating gives CSARKGQGVNIQYF. The genes are TRBV20-1 and TRBJ2-4, with 8 bases identical to TRBD1. CDR3 size: 14 residues. V lost 2 bases to trimming and J lost 6 bases; unmatched junction nucleotides: 6. The germline V gene encodes CDR1 DFQATT and CDR2 SNEGSKA (reference sequence).

The V call is TRBV29-1, the J call TRBJ1-1; a weak D match, TRBD1 (6 bases). V was cut by 4 bases and J by 0 bases, with 12 bases left in between. Germline V gene lookup returns CDR1 SQVTM and CDR2 ANQGSEA. This CDR3 comprises 14 residues. The CDR3 DNA sequence: TGCAGCGTTGGAGTAGGGGGGATGAACACTGAAGCTTTCTTT. Translated, it gives CSVGVGGMNTEAFF. Using reference TRBV29-1 and TRBJ1-1 for the parts outside the CDR3, the full variable domain is SAVISQKPSRDICQRGTSLTIQCQVDSQVTMMFWYRQQPGQSLTLIATANQGSEATYESGFVIDKFPISRPNLTFSTLTVSNMSPEDSSIYLCSVGVGGMNTEAFFGQGTRLTVV.

A few counts support this clonotype. This chain connects TRBV10-3 to TRBJ2-2; D might be TRBD1 or TRBD2, each matching 5 bases. Germline loops: CDR1 ENHRY, CDR2 SYGVKD. This CDR3 contains 14 residues. The V and J ends lost 3 bases and 4 bases respectively, with 9 bases between them. Here the CDR3 reads CAISDREPTGELFF. The DNA for the CDR3 is TGTGCCATCAGTGACAGGGAGCCCACCGGGGAGCTGTTTTTT.

The chain couples TRBV19 to TRBJ1-5; D is uncertain. With 2 bases removed from V and 3 bases from J, the gap between germline ends came to 11 bases. The CDR3 sequence is 15 residues long. Germline-derived CDR1 and CDR2 are LNHDA and SQIVND (reference sequence). CDR3 residues: CASSIIAVSNQPQHF. Written as DNA, the CDR3 is TGTGCCAGTAGTATAATCGCAGTTTCCAATCAGCCCCAGCATTTT.

This clonotype has just a few counts. V gene TRBV6-1 combines with J gene TRBJ1-6; 8 positions match TRBD1. With 8 bases clipped from V and 4 bases from J, the junction kept 7 bases outside the gene matches. This CDR3 comprises 15 residues. In germline, CDR1 is MNHNS, CDR2 SASEGT. CDR3 sequence: CASLDRARYNSPLHF. The CDR3 DNA follows: TGTGCCAGCCTGGACAGGGCCCGTTATAATTCACCCCTCCACTTT.

This clonotype was seen a handful of times. In nucleotides, the CDR3 is TGTGCCAGCAGTGAAGGCCCCCTGAACGGAGATTATGGCTACACCTTC. It is translated as CASSEGPLNGDYGYTF. The V and J genes are TRBV6-1 and TRBJ1-2; D gene unclear. The CDR3 is made up of 16 amino acids. In germline, CDR1 is MNHNS, CDR2 SASEGT. The V gene lost 1 base and the J gene lost 5 bases, with 17 bases spanning the gap.

The chain uses TRBV20-1 and TRBJ2-7; D remains ambiguous. This CDR3 contains 17 residues. Trimming took 2 bases from V and 0 from J, leaving 20 bases between them. Germline V lookup: CDR1 DFQATT, CDR2 SNEGSKA (reference sequence). The CDR3 region has the DNA TGCAGTGCTAGATCCCTCGGTCATAGTGGAGACTCCTACGAGCAGTACTTC. Translation: CSARSLGHSGDSYEQYF.

A few counts support this clonotype. This chain connects TRBV10-3 to TRBJ2-1, with D tentatively TRBD2 (5 bases). The V gene's germline CDR1 is ENHRY and CDR2 SYGVKD. Trimming took 3 bases from V and 0 from J, leaving 6 bases between them. The length of the CDR3 is 14 residues. The CDR3 region has the DNA TGTGCCATCAGTGATGGGAGCTCCTACAATGAGCAGTTCTTC. Its translation: CAISDGSSYNEQFF.

The V call is TRBV2, the J call TRBJ2-1, with 10 bases lining up with TRBD2. Trimming cost V 10 bases and J 6 bases; bases outside gene matches: 6. CDR3 length equals 13 residues. Germline V gene lookup returns CDR1 SNHLY and CDR2 FYNNEI. The CDR3 loop reads CATLGLARNEQFF. CDR3 sequence (DNA): TGTGCCACCCTGGGACTAGCGCGCAATGAGCAGTTCTTC.

The genes are TRBV11-2 and TRBJ2-7, with D tentatively TRBD1 (6 bases). Per germline, CDR1 SGHAT and CDR2 FQNNGV. V was clipped by 5 bases and J by 5 bases, with 13 bases between them. The CDR3 is 13 amino acids. Here the CDR3 DNA reads TGTGCCAGCAGCCCCCGACAGGAAGACGAGCAGTACTTC. Translated: CASSPRQEDEQYF.

This clonotype has a handful of counts. The chain recombines TRBV7-2 with TRBJ1-2; D might be TRBD1 (6 bases). The V gene lost 8 bases and the J gene lost 4 bases, with 17 bases spanning the gap. The CDR3 is 14 residues long. Germline CDR1 reads SGHTA; CDR2 reads FQGNSA. The DNA of the CDR3 is TGTGCCAGCGGGCGGGGGGCGAGGGGCTATGGCTACACCTTC. It codes for CASGRGARGYGYTF.

The gene calls are TRBV19 and TRBJ1-2, with TRBD1 as a possible D gene (5 bases). Germline CDR1 is LNHDA and CDR2 is SQIVND (reference sequence). Trimming took off 1 base at V and 4 bases at J, with 10 bases between the two ends. The CDR3 is made up of 14 amino acids. The CDR3 DNA reads TGTGCCAGTAGTATAGGTTTGGGACTCTATGGCTACACCTTC. It codes for CASSIGLGLYGYTF.

The CDR3 coding sequence is TGTGCCAGCAGGGACTCTTCAAACACCGGGGAGCTGTTTTTT. Protein product: CASRDSSNTGELFF. J is TRBJ2-2 and V is TRBV27; D is possibly TRBD2 (5 bases). Germline CDR1 and CDR2: MNHEY and SMNVEV (reference sequence). V was pared by 6 bases and J by 2 bases, with 10 bases between. This CDR3 spans 14 amino acids.

The chain links TRBV5-4 to TRBJ2-7, with D perhaps TRBD1 (6 bases). Trimming took 4 bases from V and 3 from J, leaving 17 bases between them. CDR3 size: 15 residues. Per the germline V gene, CDR1 is SGHNT and CDR2 is YYREEE (reference sequence). The CDR3 here is CASSGKQGLGYEQYF. Written as DNA, the CDR3 is TGTGCCAGCAGCGGAAAACAGGGTTTGGGCTACGAGCAGTACTTC. Full variable domain (missing parts from reference TRBV5-4 and TRBJ2-7): ETGVTQSPTHLIKTRGQQVTLRCSSQSGHNTVSWYQQALGQGPQFIFQYYREEENGRGNFPPRFSGLQFPNYSSELNVNALELDDSALYLCASSGKQGLGYEQYFGPGTRLTVT.

The chain combines TRBV6-1 with TRBJ1-1, with no clear D. V was pared by 10 bases and J by 0 bases, with 9 bases between. The CDR3 sequence is 12 residues long. The germline gives CDR1 MNHNS, CDR2 SASEGT. The CDR3 DNA reads TGTGCCACGATACAGTTGAACACTGAAGCTTTCTTT. Its translation: CATIQLNTEAFF.

This chain uses TRBV7-8 with TRBJ2-7, with unresolved D. This CDR3 region has 14 residues. Germline-derived CDR1 and CDR2 are SGHVS and FQNEAQ. Trimming cost V 2 bases and J 4 bases, with 12 bases left between them. Written as DNA, the CDR3 is TGTGCCAGCAGCTTATTGGGGATTTGGTACGAGCAGTACTTC. As protein: CASSLLGIWYEQYF.

Worth noting for this clonotype: One end of the junction varies from germline; a read error may be responsible. The chain is built from TRBV7-9 and TRBJ2-1, with D perhaps matching TRBD2 (6 bases). Germline values: CDR1 SEHNR, CDR2 FQNEAQ (reference sequence). This CDR3 is built from 13 residues. In nucleotides, the CDR3 is TGCGCCAGCAGCCATCAGCGGGACAATGAGCAGTTCTTC. Translation: CASSHQRDNEQFF.

The chain is built from TRBV5-4 and TRBJ2-6, with D uncertain. The CDR3 totals 18 residues. V was pared by 1 base and J by 0 bases, with 14 bases between. Germline V gene lookup returns CDR1 SGHNT and CDR2 YYREEE (reference sequence). The CDR3 region is CASSLPAGPLSGANVLTF. The DNA of the CDR3 is TGTGCCAGCAGCTTGCCTGCAGGTCCCCTCTCTGGGGCCAACGTCCTGACTTTC.